The sequence of this TCR beta chain was determined in a study of Graves' ophthalmopathy and Graves' hyperthyroidism. Using RNA transcripts, the TCR beta CDR3 regions were amplified. An opening RT-PCR round employed HTBI primers and preceded a second-round multiplex PCR. Via MiXCR, TCRdb re-called the multiplex PCR reads, giving one row per CDR3 protein. Among 650,000 to 900,000 distinct CDR3 sequences listed, roughly 40% were seen once. Study conclusions and caveats: Most thyroid clonotypes with frequency above 0.001 were detected in blood too.

The V end lost 4 bases, the J end lost 5 bases, and 12 bases lay between the germline ends. CDR1 and CDR2 from the germline V gene are SEHNR and FQNEAQ (reference sequence). The CDR3 covers 13 residues. To note about this clonotype: What it binds is not known.

This receptor was obtained from an adult man with Graves' ophthalmopathy. Sequenced sample: peripheral blood. The J gene is TRBJ2-7, the V gene TRBV7-9; tentative D call: TRBD2 (6 bases). CDR3 protein: CASSWAGTHEQYF. In DNA form, the CDR3 reads TGTGCCAGCAGCTGGGCGGGGACTCACGAGCAGTACTTC.